This T cell receptor beta chain was identified during a study of cytomegalovirus exposure and HLA in healthy donors. Findings and caveats of the study: Sequencing likely caused a cluster of highly shared sequence variants. It was 164 TCR beta chains that were listed as cytomegalovirus-associated. A later analysis showed that HLA-associated TCR beta chains had undergone more clonal expansion than equally common others.

Worth noting for this clone: Its antigen is still unknown.

Germline CDR1 reads LNHDA; CDR2 reads SQIVND (reference sequence). Trimming removed 5 bases at V and 0 bases at J, with 5 bases between. The CDR3 loop spans 13 amino acids. PCR used 60 Vbeta primers and 13 Jbeta primers. Per the study methods: Per a later analysis, the number of unique TCR beta chains was around 79 million, of which 9 million to 14 million were shared. TCRdb's copy holds only in-frame clones and misses some; the assay was immunoSEQ multiplex PCR. V, J and clone size derive from that table, while D and trimming were established from the DNA sequence. This sample yields about 160,000 clones, of which around 80% are seen a single time; around 6.9% belongs to the top ten.

This clonotype was obtained from a male donor in good health and CMV-seropositive. Sequenced sample: PBMCs. The V call is TRBV19, the J call TRBJ2-4; D gene uncertain. CDR3 protein: CASSLLAKNIQYF. The DNA of the CDR3 is TGTGCCAGTAGTCTCTTAGCCAAAAACATTCAGTACTTC.